The present entry profiles one TCR beta chain with its context. Clones were sequenced by immunoSEQ multiplex PCR, and TCRdb holds only the in-frame ones, with some missing. The sample lists about 140,000 clones; under 95% were seen once. The sample belongs to a study of control samples from healthy donors and cancer patients. Germline CDR1 reads GTSNPN; CDR2 reads SVGIG (reference sequence). This CDR3 comprises 15 residues. V lost 3 bases and J 6 bases, leaving 17 bases between the germline ends. The TCR originated in a man aged 18 to 29 in good health. This rearrangement joins TRBV30 to TRBJ1-4, with a tentative D call TRBD1 (5 bases). Sequencing was performed on blood. The CDR3 nucleotides are TGTGCCTGGAGCCTCCCAATGGGGGGGTATGAAAAACTGTTTTTT. Translating gives CAWSLPMGGYEKLFF.